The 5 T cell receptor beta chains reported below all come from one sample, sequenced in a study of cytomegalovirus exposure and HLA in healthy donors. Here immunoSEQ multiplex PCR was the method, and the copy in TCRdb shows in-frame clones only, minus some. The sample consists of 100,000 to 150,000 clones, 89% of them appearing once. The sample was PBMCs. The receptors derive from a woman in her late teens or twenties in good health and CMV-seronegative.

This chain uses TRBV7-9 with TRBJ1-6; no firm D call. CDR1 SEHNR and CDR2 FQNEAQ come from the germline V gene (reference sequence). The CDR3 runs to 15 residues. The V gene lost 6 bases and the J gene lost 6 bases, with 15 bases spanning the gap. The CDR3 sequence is CASRHMDGVNSPLHF. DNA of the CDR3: TGTGCCAGCAGACATATGGACGGGGTTAATTCACCCCTCCACTTT.

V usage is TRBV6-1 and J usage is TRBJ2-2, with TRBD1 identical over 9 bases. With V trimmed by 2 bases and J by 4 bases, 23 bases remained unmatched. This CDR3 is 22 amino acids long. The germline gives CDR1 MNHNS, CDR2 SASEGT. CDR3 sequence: CASSEFGGLPDRGSKGTGELFF. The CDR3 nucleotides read TGTGCCAGCAGTGAATTCGGGGGTCTTCCGGACAGGGGCTCAAAGGGCACCGGGGAGCTGTTTTTT.

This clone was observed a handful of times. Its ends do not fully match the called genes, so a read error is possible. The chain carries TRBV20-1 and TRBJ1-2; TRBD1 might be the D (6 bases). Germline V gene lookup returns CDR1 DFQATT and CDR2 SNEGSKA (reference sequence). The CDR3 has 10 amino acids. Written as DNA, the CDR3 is TGCAGTGCTAGCCGACAGGTCCCCCATTTC. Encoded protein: CSASRQVPHF.

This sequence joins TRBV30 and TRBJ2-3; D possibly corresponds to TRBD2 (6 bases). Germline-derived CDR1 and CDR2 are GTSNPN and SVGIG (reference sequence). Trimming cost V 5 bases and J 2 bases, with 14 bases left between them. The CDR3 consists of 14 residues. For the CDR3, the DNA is TGTGCCTGGCGGGGGACGGCCAACACAGATACGCAGTATTTT. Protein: CAWRGTANTDTQYF.

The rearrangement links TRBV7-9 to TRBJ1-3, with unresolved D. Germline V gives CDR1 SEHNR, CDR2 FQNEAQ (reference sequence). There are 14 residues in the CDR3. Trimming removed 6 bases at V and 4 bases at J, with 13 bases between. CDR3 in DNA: TGTGCCAGCAGTCAACAGATATTCGGAAACACCATATATTTT. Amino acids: CASSQQIFGNTIYF.